This T cell receptor (beta chain) was documented in a study of blood T cell repertoires in COVID-19. The overall study: Some COVID-19 samples were acute and others convalescent; all came from the United States, Italy and Spain. PBMCs, B-cell-depleted T cells, or T cells provided the cDNA or gDNA that made up the material.

The V gene lost 6 bases and the J gene lost 6 bases, with 12 bases spanning the gap. The CDR3 loop spans 13 amino acids. Germline CDR1 reads MNHEY; CDR2 reads SVGAGI. In the original workflow: Cell counts per sample came from amplifying reference gene primers. The protocol was immunoSEQ multiplex PCR, while the TCRdb copy is restricted to in-frame clones and leaves out a portion. V and J calls and clone size come straight from that table; D and trimming were deduced from the DNA. This table holds 60,000 or so clones, around four fifths found once. This clone has only a few counts. The J gene is TRBJ2-1, the V gene TRBV6-5; the D gene is possibly TRBD2 (6 bases). The receptor was isolated from a man aged 55 to 70 with acute or convalescent COVID-19. Sequences were obtained from peripheral blood. CDR3 bases: TGTGCCAGCAGCCAGACTAGGGTCAATGAGCAGTTCTTC. Translated, it gives CASSQTRVNEQFF.